This entry concerns a single T cell receptor beta chain. Its antigen is unidentified. The sample is drawn from a study of T cells expressing NK-cell markers. Across the study: Sequencing covered eight donors, seven HCMV-seropositive and one seronegative. Study-level results: Questions lingered over whether expanded NKG2C+ T cell clones were HCMV-specific.

Germline V gene lookup returns CDR1 SNHLY and CDR2 FYNNEI. This CDR3 spans 12 amino acids. TCRdb reworked the 5' RACE reads into one entry per CDR3 protein, no DNA. This repertoire includes 350,000 to 400,000 distinct CDR3 sequences. Material: blood T cells: a sorted CD56 or NKG2C T cell subset, CD4+ or CD8+ T cells, or bulk PBMC T cells (not recorded which). The clonotype was recovered from a woman in her fifties or sixties in good health. The chain employs TRBV2 and TRBJ2-1; TCRdb proposes TRBD2, but this gene call is untestable without DNA. The CDR3 is CASSDGQGPEFF.